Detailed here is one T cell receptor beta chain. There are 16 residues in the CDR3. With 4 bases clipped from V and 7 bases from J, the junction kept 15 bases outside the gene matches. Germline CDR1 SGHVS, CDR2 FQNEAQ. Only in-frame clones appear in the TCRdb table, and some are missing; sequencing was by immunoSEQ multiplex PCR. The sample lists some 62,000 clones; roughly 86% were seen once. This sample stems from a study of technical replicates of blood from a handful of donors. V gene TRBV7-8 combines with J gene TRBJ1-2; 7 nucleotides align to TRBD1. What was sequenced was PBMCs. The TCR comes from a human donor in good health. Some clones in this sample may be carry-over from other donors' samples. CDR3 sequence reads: CASSSPGGGAGGGYTF. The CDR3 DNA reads TGTGCCAGCAGCTCCCCCGGAGGGGGCGCCGGCGGTGGCTACACCTTC.